This T cell receptor beta chain emerged from a study of blood T cell repertoires in COVID-19. Original data processing: Estimation of nucleated cell counts was performed using reference gene primer amplification. The repertoire was sequenced with immunoSEQ multiplex PCR; TCRdb's copy has only in-frame clones and lacks some. V and J calls and clone size follow that table, whereas D and trimming were derived from the DNA. The sample records about 56,000 clones, around four fifths being singletons. The CDR3 contains 18 residues. Germline CDR1 is WNHNN and CDR2 is SYGVQD (reference sequence). V lost 2 bases to trimming and J lost 3 bases, with 20 bases between them.

The chain carries TRBV10-1 and TRBJ1-5; TRBD1 is a possible D gene (5 bases). Sequenced material: peripheral blood. This TCR was sampled from a woman aged 80 or older with acute or convalescent COVID-19. CDR3 region: CASSEPSDSAAVNQPQHF. In DNA, the CDR3 is TGCGCCAGCAGTGAGCCATCTGACAGTGCGGCCGTCAATCAGCCCCAGCATTTT.